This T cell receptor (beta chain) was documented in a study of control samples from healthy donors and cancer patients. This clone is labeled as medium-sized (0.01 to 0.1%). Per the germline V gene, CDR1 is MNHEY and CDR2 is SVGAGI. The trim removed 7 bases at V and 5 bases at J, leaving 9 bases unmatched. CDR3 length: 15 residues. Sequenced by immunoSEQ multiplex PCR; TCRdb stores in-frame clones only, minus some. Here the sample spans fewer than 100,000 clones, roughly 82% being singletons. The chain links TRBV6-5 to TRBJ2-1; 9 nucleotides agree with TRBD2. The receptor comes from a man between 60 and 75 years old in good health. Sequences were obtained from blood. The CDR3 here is CASNIGAGGNNEQFF. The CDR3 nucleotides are TGTGCCAGCAATATTGGGGCGGGAGGGAACAATGAGCAGTTCTTC.